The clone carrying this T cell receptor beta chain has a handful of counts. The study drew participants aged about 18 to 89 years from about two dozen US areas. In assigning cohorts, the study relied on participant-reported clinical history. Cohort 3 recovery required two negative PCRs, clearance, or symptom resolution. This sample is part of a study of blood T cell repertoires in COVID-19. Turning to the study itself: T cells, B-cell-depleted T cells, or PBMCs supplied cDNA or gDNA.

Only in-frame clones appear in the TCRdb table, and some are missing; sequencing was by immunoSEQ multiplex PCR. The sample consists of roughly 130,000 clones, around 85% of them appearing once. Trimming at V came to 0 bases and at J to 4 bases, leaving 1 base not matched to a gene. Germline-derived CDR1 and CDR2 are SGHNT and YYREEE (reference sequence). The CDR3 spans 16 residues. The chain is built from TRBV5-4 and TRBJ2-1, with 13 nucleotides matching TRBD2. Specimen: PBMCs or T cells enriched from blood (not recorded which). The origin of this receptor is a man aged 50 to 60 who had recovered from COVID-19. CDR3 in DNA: TGTGCCAGCAGCTTGGGACTAGCGGGGGGTTACAATGAGCAGTTCTTC. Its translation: CASSLGLAGGYNEQFF.